The 3 T cell receptor beta chains listed next were all sequenced from one sample in a study of cytomegalovirus exposure and HLA in healthy donors. TCRdb's table, derived via immunoSEQ multiplex PCR, lists solely in-frame clones and lacks some. The table has 200,000 to 300,000 clones, roughly 87% seen once. Sequencing was performed on PBMCs. The receptors were gathered from a woman aged 25 to 39 in good health and CMV-seronegative.

The chain is built from TRBV6-4 and TRBJ2-3; 12 nucleotides match TRBD2. The CDR3 is 16 residues long. Germline CDR1 is MRHNA and CDR2 is SNTAGT. Trimming took 4 bases from V and 3 from J; bases not matched to a gene: 5. CDR3 coding DNA: TGTGCCAGCAGTGTCCTAGCGGGAGGGCCAACAGATACGCAGTATTTT. This translates into CASSVLAGGPTDTQYF.

This clone came up many times. The genes are TRBV28 and TRBJ2-7; D not certain. CDR1 is MDHEN and CDR2 is SYDVKM in the germline V gene. This CDR3 has 12 amino acids. Trimming pared 4 bases from V and 1 base from J, leaving 5 bases between. The CDR3 spells CASSSISYEQYF. DNA of the CDR3: TGTGCCAGCAGTTCCATTTCCTACGAGCAGTACTTC.

This chain uses TRBV30 with TRBJ2-7, with D uncertain. Between the trimmed V and J ends, which lost 0 bases and 1 base, there was a span of 10 bases. Germline-derived CDR1 and CDR2 are GTSNPN and SVGIG (reference sequence). The CDR3 runs to 14 residues. The DNA for the CDR3 is TGTGCCTGGAGTGTACGCGCGGTTTCCTACGAGCAGTACTTC. Translation: CAWSVRAVSYEQYF.